This T cell receptor beta chain was obtained from a study of blood T cell repertoires in COVID-19. Study summary: T cells, B-cell-depleted T cells, or PBMCs supplied cDNA or gDNA.

This CDR3 spans 12 amino acids. CDR1 and CDR2 (germline): ENHRY, SYGVKD. V lost 5 bases, J lost 5 bases, and 7 bases lay in between. Authors' analysis steps: For nucleated cells, counts were estimated from reference gene primer amplification. Clones were read by immunoSEQ multiplex PCR, and TCRdb kept only the in-frame ones, dropping some. The D gene and trimming were derived from the DNA, and the V and J assignments and clone size from that table. The sample yields fewer than 350,000 clones, over 75% seen once. This receptor was obtained from a woman aged 45-65 years who had recovered from COVID-19. Sequenced: peripheral blood. V is TRBV10-3 and J is TRBJ2-1; D remains unclear. The CDR3 DNA sequence: TGTGCCATCAGTATGTCCGACAATGAGCAGTTCTTC. This gives the protein CAISMSDNEQFF.